This passage covers 14 T cell receptor beta chains from one sample sequenced in a study of OX40 agonist ivuxolimab in advanced cancers. Some clones are missing from TCRdb's copy, which holds only in-frame ones; the method was immunoSEQ multiplex PCR. The sample consists of 60,000 or so clones, about 86% of them appearing once. The sequenced sample was CD4+ or CD8+ T cells sorted from blood, obtained in a trial of the OX40 agonist ivuxolimab. These receptors were obtained from an adult with an advanced solid tumor such as melanoma, head and neck, liver or kidney cancer.

This chain connects TRBV25-1 to TRBJ2-7, with D perhaps TRBD2 (5 bases). Trimming shortened V by 4 bases and J by 2 bases, and 12 bases separated the two germline ends. The CDR3 runs 14 residues. In germline, CDR1 is MGHDK, CDR2 SYGVNS. In DNA, the CDR3 is TGTGCCAGCAGTGCACGGACTGCCCCCTACGAGCAGTACTTC. This translates into CASSARTAPYEQYF.

CDR3: CASSPTPTAGETQYF. The CDR3 DNA reads as TGTGCCAGCAGCCCGACCCCGACAGCGGGAGAGACCCAGTACTTC. V and J are TRBV7-9 and TRBJ2-5; a weak D match, TRBD2 (6 bases). V lost 5 bases, J lost 4 bases, and 17 bases lay in between. CDR3 length: 15 residues. Per the germline V gene, CDR1 is SEHNR and CDR2 is FQNEAQ (reference sequence).

V gene TRBV7-2 combines with J gene TRBJ2-3; D is perhaps TRBD2 (6 bases). Trimming cost V 5 bases and J 1 base, with 22 bases left between them. CDR3 length: 18 residues. Germline CDR1 reads SGHTA; CDR2 reads FQGNSA. The CDR3 protein is CASSNFVSSEVGTDTQYF. CDR3 in DNA: TGTGCCAGCAGCAATTTTGTTTCTAGCGAGGTGGGCACAGATACGCAGTATTTT.

The chain couples TRBV5-5 to TRBJ2-1; TRBD1 agrees at 8 bases. V was pared by 0 bases and J by 3 bases, with 5 bases of the junction left unmatched. The germline gives CDR1 SGHKS, CDR2 YYEKEE (reference sequence). The CDR3 consists of 16 residues. This CDR3 reads CASSLDRGVIYNEQFF. For the CDR3, the DNA is TGTGCCAGCAGCTTGGACAGGGGGGTCATCTACAATGAGCAGTTCTTC.

The chain links TRBV6-1 to TRBJ1-5; 7 nucleotides align to TRBD1. Looked up from germline, CDR1 is MNHNS and CDR2 is SASEGT. CDR3 size: 15 residues. V lost 6 bases, J lost 4 bases, and 9 bases stayed unmatched. The CDR3 spells CASREGTATNQPQHF. The CDR3 DNA is TGTGCCAGCAGGGAGGGGACAGCCACTAATCAGCCCCAGCATTTT.

The chain has TRBV4-1 and TRBJ1-5; no reliable D call. V gave up 1 base and J gave up 1 base, with 5 bases separating them. This CDR3 has 14 amino acids. CDR1 and CDR2 (germline): MGHRA, YSYEKL. CDR3 DNA: TGCGCCAGCAGCCAAGGACGGAGCAATCAGCCCCAGCATTTT. Translated: CASSQGRSNQPQHF.

The chain is built from TRBV5-1 and TRBJ2-3, with D unclear. This CDR3 comprises 16 residues. Per germline, CDR1 SGHRS and CDR2 YFSETQ. V was shortened by 4 bases and J by 0 bases, with 15 bases between the two germline ends. The CDR3 region has the DNA TGCGCCAGCAGCCCTGGAACCGGGCCTAGCACAGATACGCAGTATTTT. This gives the protein CASSPGTGPSTDTQYF.

The chain has TRBV4-1 and TRBJ1-4; D is undetermined. The V gene lost 0 bases and the J gene lost 10 bases, with 3 bases spanning the gap. Germline V gives CDR1 MGHRA, CDR2 YSYEKL. This CDR3 is 11 amino acids long. The CDR3 protein is CASSQERKLFF. The CDR3 region has the DNA TGCGCCAGCAGCCAAGAGAGAAAACTGTTTTTT.

The genes are TRBV5-1 and TRBJ2-7; D gene ambiguous. The CDR3 runs 15 residues. The germline V gene has CDR1 SGHRS and CDR2 YFSETQ. V lost 2 bases, J lost 1 base, and 13 bases lay in between. In DNA form, the CDR3 reads TGCGCCAGCAGCTTAGGGAACAGCCGTTCCTACGAGCAGTACTTC. Its protein is CASSLGNSRSYEQYF.

The chain carries TRBV18 and TRBJ2-7, with TRBD1 matching over 11 bases. The CDR3 runs 20 residues. In germline, CDR1 is KGHSH, CDR2 LQKENI. The V segment lost 3 bases and the J segment 1 base; nucleotides outside the gene matches: 17. CDR3 sequence: CASSPRGQGAGVRASYEQYF. For the CDR3, the DNA is TGTGCCAGCTCACCCCGCGGACAGGGGGCGGGGGTGCGGGCTTCCTACGAGCAGTACTTC.

The chain combines TRBV11-3 with TRBJ2-2, with 8 nucleotides matching TRBD1. V gave up 3 bases and J gave up 5 bases; unmatched junction bases: 5. This CDR3 region has 15 residues. Germline CDR1 and CDR2: SGHNT and YENEEA. CDR3 in amino acids: CASSFGQGRTGELFF. The CDR3 nucleotides are TGTGCCAGCAGCTTCGGACAGGGTCGGACCGGGGAGCTGTTTTTT.

The chain links TRBV5-1 to TRBJ1-1; 8 nucleotides agree with TRBD1. This CDR3 spans 16 amino acids. Unmatched junction bases numbered 11, after V lost 4 bases and J lost 3 bases. Germline values: CDR1 SGHRS, CDR2 YFSETQ. CDR3 sequence reads: CASSAGGGELDTEAFF. CDR3 bases: TGCGCCAGCAGCGCAGGGGGCGGGGAACTGGACACTGAAGCTTTCTTT.

The J gene is TRBJ2-3, the V gene TRBV5-1; 14 positions match TRBD2. The CDR3 totals 18 residues. Germline assignment: CDR1 SGHRS and CDR2 YFSETQ. The J segment lost 1 base and the V segment lost 4 bases, leaving 8 bases of the junction unmatched. CDR3 nucleotide sequence: TGCGCCAGCAGCAGATGGACTAGCGGGGGGTATCGCACAGATACGCAGTATTTT. It yields the protein CASSRWTSGGYRTDTQYF. Complete variable domain (other parts from reference TRBV5-1 and TRBJ2-3): KAGVTQTPRYLIKTRGQQVTLSCSPISGHRSVSWYQQTPGQGLQFLFEYFSETQRNKGNFPGRFSGRQFSNSRSEMNVSTLELGDSALYLCASSRWTSGGYRTDTQYFGPGTRLTVL.

This chain links TRBV5-1 with TRBJ2-5; D possibly uses TRBD1 or TRBD2 (5 bases each). Trimming removed 0 bases at V and 7 bases at J, with 19 bases between. The CDR3 is 16 amino acids. The V gene's germline CDR1 is SGHRS and CDR2 YFSETQ. CDR3 sequence reads: CASSLDGATYRGTQYF. The DNA for the CDR3 is TGCGCCAGCAGCTTGGATGGGGCCACATACCGGGGGACCCAGTACTTC.